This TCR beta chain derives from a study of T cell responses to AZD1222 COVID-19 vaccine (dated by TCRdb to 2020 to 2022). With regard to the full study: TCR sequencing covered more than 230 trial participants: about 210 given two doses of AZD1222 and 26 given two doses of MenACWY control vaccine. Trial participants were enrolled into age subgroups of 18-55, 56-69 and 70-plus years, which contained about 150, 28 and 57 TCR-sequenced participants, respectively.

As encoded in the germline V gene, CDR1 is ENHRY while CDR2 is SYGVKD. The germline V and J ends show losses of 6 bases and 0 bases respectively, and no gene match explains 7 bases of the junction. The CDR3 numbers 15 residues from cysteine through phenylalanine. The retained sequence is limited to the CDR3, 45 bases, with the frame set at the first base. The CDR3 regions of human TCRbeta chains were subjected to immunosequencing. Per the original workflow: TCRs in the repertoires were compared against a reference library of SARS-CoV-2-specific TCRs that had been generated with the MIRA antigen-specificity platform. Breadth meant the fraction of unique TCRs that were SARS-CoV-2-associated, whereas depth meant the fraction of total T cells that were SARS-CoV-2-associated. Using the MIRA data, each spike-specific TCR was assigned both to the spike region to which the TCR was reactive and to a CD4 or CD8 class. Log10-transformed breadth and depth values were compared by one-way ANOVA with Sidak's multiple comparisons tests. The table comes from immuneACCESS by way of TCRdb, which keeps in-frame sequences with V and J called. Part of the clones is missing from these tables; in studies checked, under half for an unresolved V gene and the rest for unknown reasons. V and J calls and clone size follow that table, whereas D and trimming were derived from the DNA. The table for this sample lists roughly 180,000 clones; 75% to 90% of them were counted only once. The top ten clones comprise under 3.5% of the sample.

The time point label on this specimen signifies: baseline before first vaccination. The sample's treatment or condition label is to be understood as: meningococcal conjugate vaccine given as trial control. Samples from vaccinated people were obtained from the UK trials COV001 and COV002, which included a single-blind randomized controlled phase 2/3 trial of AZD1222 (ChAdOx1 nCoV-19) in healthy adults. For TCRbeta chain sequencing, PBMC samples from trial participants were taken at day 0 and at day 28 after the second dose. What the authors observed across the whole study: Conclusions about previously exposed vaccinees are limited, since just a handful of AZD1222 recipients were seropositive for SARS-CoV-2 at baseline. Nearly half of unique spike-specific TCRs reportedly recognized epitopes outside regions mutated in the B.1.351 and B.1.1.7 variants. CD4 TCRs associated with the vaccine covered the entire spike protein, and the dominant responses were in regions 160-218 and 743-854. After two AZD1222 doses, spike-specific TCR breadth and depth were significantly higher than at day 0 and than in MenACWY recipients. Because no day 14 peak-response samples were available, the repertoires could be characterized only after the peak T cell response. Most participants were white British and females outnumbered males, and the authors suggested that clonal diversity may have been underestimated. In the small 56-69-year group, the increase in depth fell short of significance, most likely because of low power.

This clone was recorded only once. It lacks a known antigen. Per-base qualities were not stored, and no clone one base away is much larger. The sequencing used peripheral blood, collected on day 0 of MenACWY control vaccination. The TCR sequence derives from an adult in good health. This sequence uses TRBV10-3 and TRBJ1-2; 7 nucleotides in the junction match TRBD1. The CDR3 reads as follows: CAIRPTGVANYGYTF. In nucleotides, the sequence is TGTGCCATCAGGCCTACAGGGGTAGCTAACTATGGCTACACCTTC.